This T cell receptor beta chain was sequenced in a study of CD8 T cells in ankylosing spondylitis. Study-wide results and limits: Disease-linked clones bore a CD8+ phenotype, appearing relatively rarely in peripheral blood. Disease-linked clones reportedly showed significant enrichment in matched ankylosing spondylitis synovial fluid. Earlier reports found some motif variants in synovial fluid and blood in reactive arthritis. A TCR beta motif of about eight highly homologous variants seemed to mark ankylosing spondylitis blood.

Germline V gene lookup returns CDR1 DFQATT and CDR2 SNEGSKA (reference sequence). CDR3 length: 13 amino acids. The V end was cut by 3 bases, the J end by 8 bases, with 16 bases between. Library preparation for TCR beta used quantitative 5'-RACE with molecular barcodes. TCRdb ran MiXCR on the 5' RACE reads and lists one entry per CDR3 protein. The sample carries 200,000 to 250,000 distinct CDR3 sequences, roughly 6.6% recorded once. This clonotype was seen ten or more times. What it binds is not known. This rearrangement joins TRBV20-1 to TRBJ1-1; tentative D call: TRBD1 (6 bases). The sequenced sample was blood, either unsorted or a sorted T cell fraction (not recorded which). The source is a male donor with ankylosing spondylitis. Here the CDR3 DNA reads TGCAGTGCTAGGGAAGCTGGGACACACGAAGCTTTCTTT. Amino acid sequence: CSAREAGTHEAFF.